One sample yielded the 7 T cell receptor beta chains listed below, sequenced in a study of T cell changes during pregnancy in multiple sclerosis. Sequenced by immunoSEQ multiplex PCR; TCRdb stores in-frame clones only, minus some. The sample yields about 80,000 clones, roughly nine tenths seen once. Sequencing was performed on peripheral blood, taken before pregnancy. The source is a female donor with multiple sclerosis, enrolled in a pregnancy study.

The chain is built from TRBV19 and TRBJ2-6; 9 bases match TRBD2. This CDR3 comprises 16 residues. Germline values: CDR1 LNHDA, CDR2 SQIVND (reference sequence). J lost 2 bases, V lost 7 bases, and 6 bases had no gene match. This CDR3 is CASTPSGGTGANVLTF. The CDR3 nucleotides read TGTGCCAGTACTCCCAGCGGGGGGACTGGGGCCAACGTCCTGACTTTC.

This sequence joins TRBV6-5 and TRBJ2-1, with D possibly matching TRBD2 (5 bases). V shed 0 bases and J shed 7 bases, with 10 bases lying between them. The germline gives CDR1 MNHEY, CDR2 SVGAGI. This CDR3 spans 14 amino acids. CDR3 in DNA: TGTGCCAGCAGTTACTCAGGACTTCCGAATGAGCAGTTCTTC. Protein sequence: CASSYSGLPNEQFF.

J is TRBJ2-7 and V is TRBV7-5; TRBD2, as called in the table, went unchecked against the DNA. TRBV7-5 is shown as a pseudogene. The CDR3 has 18 amino acids. In DNA, the CDR3 is TGTGCCAGAAGCTCACGGGACTCAGCCCCCTCAAAGTCCTACGAGCAGTACTTC. This sequence encodes CARSSRDSAPSKSYEQYF.

The chain links TRBV29-1 to TRBJ1-3, with TRBD1 identical over 10 bases. V lost 4 bases to trimming and J lost 4 bases; unmatched junction nucleotides: 16. CDR3 length equals 18 residues. Per the germline V gene, CDR1 is SQVTM and CDR2 is ANQGSEA. CDR3 loop: CSVAGGQGGSLGGNTIYF. Here the CDR3 DNA reads TGCAGCGTTGCGGGAGGACAGGGGGGATCTCTAGGAGGAAACACCATATATTTT. Variable domain in full (rest from reference TRBV29-1 and TRBJ1-3): SAVISQKPSRDICQRGTSLTIQCQVDSQVTMMFWYRQQPGQSLTLIATANQGSEATYESGFVIDKFPISRPNLTFSTLTVSNMSPEDSSIYLCSVAGGQGGSLGGNTIYFGEGSWLTVV.

Here the CDR3 DNA reads TGTGCCACCAGCAGAGAAGGGGGCTGGTATGGCTACACCTTC. Protein product: CATSREGGWYGYTF. The rearrangement joins TRBV15 to TRBJ1-2, with 7 bases that match TRBD1. CDR3 length: 14 amino acids. After removal of 0 bases from V and 5 bases from J, the junction contained 3 bases not matched to a gene. CDR1 LNHNV and CDR2 YYDKDF come from the germline V gene (reference sequence).

The rearrangement joins TRBV6-6 to TRBJ1-5, with D tentatively TRBD1 (6 bases). The V end lost 6 bases, the J end lost 1 base, and 10 bases lay between the germline ends. Looked up from germline, CDR1 is MNHNY and CDR2 is SVGAGI (reference sequence). The CDR3 loop spans 14 amino acids. DNA of the CDR3: TGTGCCAGCAGATCTACAGGGAGCAATCAGCCCCAGCATTTT. This sequence encodes CASRSTGSNQPQHF.

The genes are TRBV5-1 and TRBJ2-2; 11 positions match TRBD2. The germline V gene has CDR1 SGHRS and CDR2 YFSETQ. V was clipped by 1 base and J by 0 bases; unmatched bases: 8. This CDR3 contains 19 residues. The CDR3 protein is CASSLFPSGGLTNTGELFF. The CDR3 DNA reads TGCGCCAGCAGCTTGTTCCCTAGCGGGGGGCTAACGAACACCGGGGAGCTGTTTTTT.